This T cell receptor (beta chain) was recorded in a study of T cell changes during pregnancy in multiple sclerosis. Here immunoSEQ multiplex PCR was the method, and the copy in TCRdb shows in-frame clones only, minus some. Of some 38,000 clones listed, 90% were seen once; the top ten hold around 0.52%. Germline assignment: CDR1 SGHDT and CDR2 YYEEEE. V lost 1 base and J lost 5; bases outside the gene matches: 5. The CDR3 runs to 15 residues. The genes are TRBV5-6 and TRBJ1-5; 8 nucleotides align to TRBD1. The material was CD4+ T cells from peripheral blood mononuclear cells, obtained in the second trimester of pregnancy. The sequence was collected from a female donor with multiple sclerosis, enrolled in a pregnancy study. The CDR3 region has the DNA TGTGCCAGCAGCTTGTTGGGACAGGACGATCAGCCCCAGCATTTT. Translated: CASSLLGQDDQPQHF.